This TCR beta chain was identified in a study of CD8+ T cells in alopecia areata. Looking at the study overall: Treated individuals took tofacitinib by mouth, 5 to 10 mg twice daily. Findings of the study overall: Scalp data also include sequences from resident alphabeta T cells of normal skin. Clonality was higher in lesional than normal scalp, especially in alopecia totalis/universalis.

Deletions cut 1 base from V and 8 bases from J, with 15 bases between. CDR1 is GTSNPN, CDR2 SVGIG, per germline (reference sequence). The CDR3 has 14 amino acids. About this clone: As yet, its antigen is unknown.

Sequencing templates came from extracted RNA that was reverse transcribed into cDNA. TCRdb keeps only in-frame clones here, not all; method: immunoSEQ multiplex PCR. The sample contains roughly 150,000 clones, 40% to 60% of which appear only once. Lesional scalp punch biopsies and peripheral blood came from alopecia areata patients. The sequencing here drew on CD8+ T cells sorted from blood, taken at week 0. The rearrangement joins TRBV30 to TRBJ2-1; possible D gene TRBD2, 5 bases. The sequence came from a human donor with alopecia areata. The CDR3: CAWSEMGRVDEQFF. The CDR3 bases are TGTGCCTGGAGTGAGATGGGGAGAGTTGATGAGCAGTTCTTC.